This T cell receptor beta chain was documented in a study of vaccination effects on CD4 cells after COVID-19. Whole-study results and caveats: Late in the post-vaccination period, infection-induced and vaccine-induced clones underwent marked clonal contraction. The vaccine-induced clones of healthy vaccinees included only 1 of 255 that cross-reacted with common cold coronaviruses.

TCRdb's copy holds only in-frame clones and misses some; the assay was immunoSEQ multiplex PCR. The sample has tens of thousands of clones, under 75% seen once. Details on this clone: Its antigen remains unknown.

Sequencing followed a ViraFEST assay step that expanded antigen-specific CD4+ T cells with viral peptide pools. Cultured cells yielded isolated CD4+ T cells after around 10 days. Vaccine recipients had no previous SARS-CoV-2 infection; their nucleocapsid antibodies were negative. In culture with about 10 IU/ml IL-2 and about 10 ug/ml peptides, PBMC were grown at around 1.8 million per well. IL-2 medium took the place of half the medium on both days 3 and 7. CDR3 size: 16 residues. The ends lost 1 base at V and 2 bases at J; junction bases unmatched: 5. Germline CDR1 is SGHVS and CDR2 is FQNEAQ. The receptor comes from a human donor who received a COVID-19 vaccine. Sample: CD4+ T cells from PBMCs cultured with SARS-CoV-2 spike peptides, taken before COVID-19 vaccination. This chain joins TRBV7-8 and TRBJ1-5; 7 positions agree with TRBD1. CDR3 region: CASSLGQGRGNQPQHF. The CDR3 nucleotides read TGTGCCAGCAGCTTAGGACAGGGACGGGGCAATCAGCCCCAGCATTTT.